This TCR beta chain stems from a study of CD8+CD57+ T cells in acquired aplastic anemia (dated 2018 in TCRdb). Regarding the study in general: A mean of roughly 2.9 ug of DNA, ranging from about 0.2 to 27.4 ug, was extracted from sorted CD4+ and CD8+ cells. A CD8+CD57+ expansion meant a frequency higher than the mean frequency seen in healthy subjects.

Flow cytometry had shown CD8+CD57+ cell expansion in the patients selected for sequencing. Severe acquired aplastic anemia was diagnosed in all patients according to International Study of Aplastic Anemia and Agranulocytosis and Camitta criteria. At the time blood was sampled, none of the patients had received any therapy. The study deep-sequenced TCR repertoires of sorted CD4+ and CD8+ blood T cells from severe aplastic anemia patients and healthy subjects. Patients were enrolled under clinicaltrials.gov protocols 00001620, 01623167, 00001397, 00071045, 00081523 and 00961064 in the USA. Ficoll-Paque density gradient centrifugation was used to isolate peripheral blood mononuclear cells. CD4+ and CD8+ T cells were sorted by FACS or magnetic beads before DNA extraction. Profiling of TCR beta VDJ combinations and CDR3 sequences used genomic DNA as the template. An Illumina HiSeq 2000 was the platform used for TCR repertoire sequencing. In the authors' own workflow: TRBV/TRBJ rearrangement plots, CDR3 size and DJ length profiles, and Simpson's diversity index were used to assess repertoires. The immunodominant clone was defined as the most abundant DNA sequence in deep sequencing data. CDR3 amino acid sequences were checked for sharing between subjects and were compared against published repertoires and the VDJdb database. TCRdb redid the processing of the public reads, applying fastp at Q25 and MiXCR, and retained in-frame beta chains. Identical CDR3 proteins give one entry, which carries the most common genes and DNA. What appears here as the V and J calls and clone size reflects TCRdb's work, not the paper's. Counted in this sample were approximately 190,000 distinct CDR3 sequences; less than 60% of them appeared once. 9.7% of the sample belongs to the ten largest clones.

From its cysteine to its phenylalanine, the CDR3 spans 14 amino acids. The only DNA kept is the CDR3, 42 bases in frame from the first base. The V end gives up 3 bases and the J end 5 bases, leaving 6 bases in the junction not matched to a gene. General study outcomes and caveats: Although roughly 29 CD8+ CDR3 sequences were shared by patients and controls, these sequences appeared highly expressed in patients and within the immunodominant clones of patients. Between patients and healthy controls, no significant difference in CD8+ Simpson's diversity was found (P=0.060).

On this clonotype itself: No cognate antigen has been identified for it. A much larger clone lies one base from this, so it may be a read error.

This receptor was taken from a human donor with aplastic anemia. The chain was built from TRBV12-3 or TRBV12-4 and TRBJ2-7, with 8 junctional bases fitting TRBD1. The specimen was sorted CD4+, CD8+, or CD8+CD57+ T cells (not recorded which) from PBMCs. The CDR3 corresponds to CASSFRQGQNEQYF. The DNA is TGTGCCAGCAGTTTCCGACAGGGGCAGAACGAGCAGTACTTC.